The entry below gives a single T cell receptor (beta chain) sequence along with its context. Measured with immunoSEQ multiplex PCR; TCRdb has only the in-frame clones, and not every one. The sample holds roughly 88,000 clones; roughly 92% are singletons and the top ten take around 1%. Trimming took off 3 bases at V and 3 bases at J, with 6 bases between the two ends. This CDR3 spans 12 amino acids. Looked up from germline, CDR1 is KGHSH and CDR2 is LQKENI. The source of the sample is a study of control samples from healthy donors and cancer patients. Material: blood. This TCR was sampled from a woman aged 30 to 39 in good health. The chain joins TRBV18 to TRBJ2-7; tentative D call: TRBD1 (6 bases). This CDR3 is CASSPDSYEQYF. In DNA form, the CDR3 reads TGTGCCAGCTCACCGGACAGCTACGAGCAGTACTTC.